The 21 T cell receptor beta chains in this list originate from one sample, sequenced in a study of blood T cell repertoires in COVID-19 (dated by TCRdb to about 2020). The library was produced with the immunoSEQ multiplex PCR assay. In its TCRdb copy, this immuneACCESS table keeps in-frame sequences only and misses some clones. Where compared with another copy, unresolved V genes explain less than half of these, and the others have no known cause. This sample comprises about 300,000 clones, around 87% of them detected only once. Of the sample, around 4.3% is held by the ten largest clones. Sequences were obtained from PBMCs or T cells enriched from blood (not recorded which). The receptors shown here come from a woman younger than 35 with acute COVID-19.

For the CDR3, the DNA is TGTGCCAGCACCCCCGGTGTCGACAGGCCTGCCTACGAGCAGTACTTC. Translating gives CASTPGVDRPAYEQYF. V is TRBV28 and J is TRBJ2-7; D may be TRBD1 (6 bases). The CDR3 is 16 residues long. The germline CDR1 and CDR2 sequences are MDHEN and SYDVKM. V lost 7 bases and J lost 2, with 21 bases in between.

This chain connects TRBV5-1 to TRBJ2-2, with 7 bases aligning to TRBD1. Germline V gene lookup returns CDR1 SGHRS and CDR2 YFSETQ. The V and J ends lost 7 bases and 7 bases, in that order; junction bases with no gene match: 13. This CDR3 region has 15 residues. For the CDR3, the DNA is TGCGCCAGCCAGGGGGACAGCACCGGAGTCGGGGAGCTGTTTTTT. Its translation: CASQGDSTGVGELFF.

V and J are TRBV7-9 and TRBJ2-1; 11 positions agree with TRBD2. V gave up 5 bases and J gave up 7 bases; unmatched junction bases: 19. Germline lookup yields CDR1 SEHNR and CDR2 FQNEAQ (reference sequence). The CDR3 runs 19 residues. The CDR3 region has the DNA TGTGCCAGCAGCCCCACGGGACTAGCGGCCCAAGCCCTCATTAATGAGCAGTTCTTC. This encodes CASSPTGLAAQALINEQFF. Based on the CDR3 plus reference TRBV7-9 and TRBJ2-1, the full variable domain is DTGVSQNPRHKITKRGQNVTFRCDPISEHNRLYWYRQTLGQGPEFLTYFQNEAQLEKSRLLSDRFSAERPKGSFSTLEIQRTEQGDSAMYLCASSPTGLAAQALINEQFFGPGTRLTVL.

This clone was detected only a few times. CDR3 nucleotide sequence: TGTGCCAGCAGCGGACAGACCTCGGGAGATACGCAGTATTTT. Encoded protein: CASSGQTSGDTQYF. V usage is TRBV2 and J usage is TRBJ2-3; a weak D match, TRBD1 (6 bases). This CDR3 has 14 amino acids. V lost 6 bases and J lost 5, with 15 bases in between. CDR1 is SNHLY, CDR2 FYNNEI, per germline.

The chain joins TRBV18 to TRBJ2-5; tentatively, D is TRBD2 (6 bases). The CDR3 contains 16 residues. The V and J ends lost 1 base and 5 bases respectively, with 17 bases between them. CDR1 and CDR2 from the germline V gene are KGHSH and LQKENI. The DNA of the CDR3 is TGTGCCAGCTCACCACGGGCCCCCGGGGGTACGGAGACCCAGTACTTC. Its translation: CASSPRAPGGTETQYF. Together with reference TRBV18 and TRBJ2-5, the CDR3 gives the full variable domain: NAGVMQNPRHLVRRRGQEARLRCSPMKGHSHVYWYRQLPEEGLKFMVYLQKENIIDESGMPKERFSAEFPKEGPSILRIQQVVRGDSAAYFCASSPRAPGGTETQYFGPGTRLLVL.

This clone occurred a few times. At the DNA level, this CDR3 is encoded by other sequences in the same sample as well. The V call is TRBV6-5, the J call TRBJ1-5; 7 positions agree with TRBD1. Trimming removed 6 bases from V and 3 bases from J; junction bases left unmatched: 5. Germline assignment: CDR1 MNHEY and CDR2 SVGAGI. This CDR3 contains 14 residues. The CDR3 sequence is CASSPDRTNQPQHF. The DNA of the CDR3 is TGTGCCAGCAGCCCGGACAGGACCAATCAGCCCCAGCATTTT.

The chain couples TRBV10-2 to TRBJ1-2; TRBD1 aligns across 8 bases. Germline loops: CDR1 WSHSY, CDR2 SAAADI. The CDR3 is 18 residues long. J gave up 4 bases and V 5 bases, and 18 bases lay outside the gene matches. The CDR3 nucleotides read TGCGCCAGCAGTCACGCCGGGACAGGCGACCTATCCTTCTATGGCTACACCTTC. Protein product: CASSHAGTGDLSFYGYTF.

In DNA, the CDR3 is TGTGCCAGCAGCCAAGATCTCATAGGAACTAGGGCAATTGAGCAGTTCTTC. Translating gives CASSQDLIGTRAIEQFF. This chain connects TRBV14 to TRBJ2-1, with D possibly being TRBD2 (5 bases). The germline gives CDR1 SGHDN, CDR2 FVKESK. V lost 0 bases to trimming and J lost 9 bases, with 21 bases between them. CDR3 length: 17 amino acids.

CDR3 protein: CASSVHRNLNYGYTF. The CDR3 nucleotides are TGTGCCAGCAGCGTTCACAGAAATCTGAACTATGGCTACACCTTC. The gene calls are TRBV9 and TRBJ1-2; D remains unclear. Germline V CDR1 and CDR2: SGDLS, YYNGEE. The CDR3 consists of 15 residues. Trimming left V 2 bases short and J 2 bases short, with 13 bases between.

This clone has a single count. This chain uses TRBV6-5 with TRBJ1-1, with D possibly TRBD1 on 5 matching bases. Germline CDR1 MNHEY, CDR2 SVGAGI. Deletions cut 3 bases from V and 6 bases from J, with 14 bases between. This CDR3 comprises 14 residues. CDR3 bases: TGTGCCAGCAGTTATAATGTCCAGGGCGCTGAAGCTTTCTTT. This sequence encodes CASSYNVQGAEAFF.

This chain links TRBV27 with TRBJ2-1; TRBD2 matches 10 bases. The junction had 4 bases not matched to a gene; V was cut back by 1 base and J by 7 bases. Germline assignment: CDR1 MNHEY and CDR2 SMNVEV (reference sequence). The CDR3 length is 15 residues. CDR3 amino acids: CASSLFTSGDNEQFF. In DNA, the CDR3 is TGTGCCAGCAGTTTATTTACTAGCGGGGATAATGAGCAGTTCTTC.

This clone has only one observation. V is TRBV6-1 and J is TRBJ2-7; D is perhaps TRBD2 (5 bases). The germline V gene has CDR1 MNHNS and CDR2 SASEGT. V dropped 3 bases and J dropped 3 bases, with 15 bases sitting between them. The CDR3 loop spans 15 amino acids. The chain's CDR3 is CASSDRGNSFYEQYF. The CDR3 DNA follows: TGTGCCAGCAGTGACCGAGGGAACAGTTTCTACGAGCAGTACTTC.

The V gene is TRBV15, the J gene TRBJ1-4; possible D gene TRBD1, 5 bases. The germline V gene has CDR1 LNHNV and CDR2 YYDKDF (reference sequence). This CDR3 is 14 amino acids long. V lost 2 bases, J lost 6 bases, and 10 bases lay in between. CDR3 nucleotides: TGTGCCACCAGCAGACAGGCGGGGCATGAAAAACTGTTTTTT. Encoded protein: CATSRQAGHEKLFF.

The V gene is TRBV23-1, the J gene TRBJ2-7, with no clear D. TRBV23-1 is recorded as an ORF, its role being uncertain. The V and J ends lost 6 bases and 2 bases respectively, with 14 bases between them. This CDR3 is built from 14 residues. Here the CDR3 reads CASRYSPLPYEQYF. The CDR3 DNA reads as TGCGCCAGCAGATACAGTCCGTTACCCTACGAGCAGTACTTC.

This sequence joins TRBV18 and TRBJ2-7; tentatively, D is TRBD1 (6 bases). Germline V gene sequence: CDR1 KGHSH, CDR2 LQKENI. The V and J ends lost 3 bases and 3 bases respectively, with 9 bases between them. This CDR3 is built from 13 residues. The CDR3 is CASSPGQNYEQYF. CDR3 DNA sequence: TGTGCCAGCTCACCCGGACAGAACTACGAGCAGTACTTC.

This clone appeared a single time. This rearrangement joins TRBV18 to TRBJ2-7; D might be TRBD2 (6 bases). The CDR3 totals 14 residues. Trimming removed 2 bases at V and 7 bases at J, with 15 bases between. The V gene's germline CDR1 is KGHSH and CDR2 LQKENI. The CDR3: CASSPWRDLGEQYF. The CDR3 nucleotides read TGTGCCAGCTCACCATGGCGGGACTTAGGTGAGCAGTACTTC.

This chain joins TRBV12-1 and TRBJ2-7; TRBD2, the table's D call, was not compared with the DNA. TRBV12-1 is classified as a pseudogene. This CDR3 region has 24 residues. CDR3 DNA sequence: TGTGCCAGCAGCTTACACGGACTAGCGGGACAATTCCGGCCGGGTCGGAAAAGCCTCTACGAGCAGTACTTC. This translates into CASSLHGLAGQFRPGRKSLYEQYF.

The chain combines TRBV5-8 with TRBJ2-7; tentative D call: TRBD1 (6 bases). V was clipped by 4 bases and J by 3 bases, with 23 bases between them. Germline CDR1 reads SGHTS; CDR2 reads YDEGEE. The CDR3 loop spans 17 amino acids. This chain's CDR3 is CASSPLDGTQRYYEQYF. CDR3 nucleotide sequence: TGTGCCAGCAGCCCTCTAGATGGGACACAGCGATACTACGAGCAGTACTTC.

This clone occurred once. The chain couples TRBV9 to TRBJ1-2, with a weak D call TRBD1 (6 bases). Germline V gene lookup returns CDR1 SGDLS and CDR2 YYNGEE. V lost 3 bases and J lost 8, with 20 bases in between. The CDR3 has 15 residues. The chain's CDR3 is CASSDAYRAVSGYTF. The CDR3 region has the DNA TGTGCCAGCAGCGACGCCTACAGGGCGGTGAGCGGCTACACCTTC.

The chain uses TRBV27 and TRBJ2-1; TRBD1 agrees at 8 bases. V lost 7 bases, J lost 3 bases, and 5 bases stayed unmatched. CDR1 and CDR2 (germline): MNHEY, SMNVEV (reference sequence). CDR3 length: 14 residues. The CDR3 spells CASTRTGNYNEQFF. For the CDR3, the DNA is TGTGCCAGCACCCGGACAGGGAACTACAATGAGCAGTTCTTC.

The chain joins TRBV27 to TRBJ1-1, with TRBD1 matching 12 bases. The CDR3 loop spans 17 amino acids. The ends lost 0 bases at V and 4 bases at J; junction bases unmatched: 6. Looked up from germline, CDR1 is MNHEY and CDR2 is SMNVEV (reference sequence). The CDR3 reads CASSLSGTGGLATEAFF. The CDR3 DNA follows: TGTGCCAGCAGTTTATCGGGGACAGGGGGCTTGGCCACTGAAGCTTTCTTT.